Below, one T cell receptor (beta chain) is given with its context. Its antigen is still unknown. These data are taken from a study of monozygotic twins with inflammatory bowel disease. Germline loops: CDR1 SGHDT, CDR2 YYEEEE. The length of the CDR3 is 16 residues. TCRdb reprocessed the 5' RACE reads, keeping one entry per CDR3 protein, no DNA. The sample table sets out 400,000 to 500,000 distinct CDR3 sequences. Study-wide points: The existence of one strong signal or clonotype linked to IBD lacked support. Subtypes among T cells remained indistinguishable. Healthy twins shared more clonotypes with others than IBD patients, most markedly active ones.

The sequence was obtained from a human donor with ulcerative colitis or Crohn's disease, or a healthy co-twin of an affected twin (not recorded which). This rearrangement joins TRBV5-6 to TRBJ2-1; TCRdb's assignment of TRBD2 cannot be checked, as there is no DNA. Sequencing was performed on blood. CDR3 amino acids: CASSFATSGFNNEQFF.